The clone carrying this TCR beta chain was observed a handful of times. Its antigen remains unknown. RNA, once extracted, was reverse transcribed into cDNA for use as the sequencing template. The repertoire was sequenced with immunoSEQ multiplex PCR; TCRdb's copy has only in-frame clones and lacks some. Among about 270,000 clones listed, 60% were seen once. The sample originates from a study of CD8+ T cells in alopecia areata. In the study overall: Among treated patients, severity was scored by affected scalp area percentage.

Treatment of the sample: oral pan-JAK inhibitor, 5-10 mg twice daily. V dropped 8 bases and J dropped 6 bases, with 10 bases sitting between them. This CDR3 contains 12 residues. Germline V gene lookup returns CDR1 ENHRY and CDR2 SYGVKD. Study results and caveats: Whether baseline CD8+ expansion is linked to response remains uncertain, given a single nonresponder.

The receptor was derived from a human donor with alopecia areata. The chain combines TRBV10-3 with TRBJ1-4; TRBD1 might be the D (5 bases). This sample comprised CD4+ T cells sorted from blood, obtained at approximately week 52, from a patient treated with tofacitinib. The CDR3 DNA sequence: TGTGCCATCGGCCAGGGCGATGAAAAACTGTTTTTT. Residues: CAIGQGDEKLFF.